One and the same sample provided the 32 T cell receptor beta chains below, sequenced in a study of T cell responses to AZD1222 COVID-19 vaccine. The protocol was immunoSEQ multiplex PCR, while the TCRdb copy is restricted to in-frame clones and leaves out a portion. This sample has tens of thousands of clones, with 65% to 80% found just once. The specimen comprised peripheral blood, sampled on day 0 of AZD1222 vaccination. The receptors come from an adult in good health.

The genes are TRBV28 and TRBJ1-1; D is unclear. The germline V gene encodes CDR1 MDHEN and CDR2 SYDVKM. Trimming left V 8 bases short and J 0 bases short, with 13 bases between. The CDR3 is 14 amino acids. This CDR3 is CASAGSIMNTEAFF. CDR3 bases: TGTGCCAGCGCCGGCTCTATCATGAACACTGAAGCTTTCTTT.

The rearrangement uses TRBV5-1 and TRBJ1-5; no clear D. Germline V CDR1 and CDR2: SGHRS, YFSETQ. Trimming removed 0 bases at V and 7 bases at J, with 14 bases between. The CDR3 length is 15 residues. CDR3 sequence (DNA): TGCGCCAGCAGCTTGGTGGGATCGCCTGGGCAGCCCCAGCATTTT. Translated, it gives CASSLVGSPGQPQHF. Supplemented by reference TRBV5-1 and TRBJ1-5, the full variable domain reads KAGVTQTPRYLIKTRGQQVTLSCSPISGHRSVSWYQQTPGQGLQFLFEYFSETQRNKGNFPGRFSGRQFSNSRSEMNVSTLELGDSALYLCASSLVGSPGQPQHFGDGTRLSIL.

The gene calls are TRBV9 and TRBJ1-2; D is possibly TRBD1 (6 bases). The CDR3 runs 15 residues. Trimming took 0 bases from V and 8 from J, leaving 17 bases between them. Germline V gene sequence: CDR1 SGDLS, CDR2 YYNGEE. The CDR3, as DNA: TGTGCCAGCAGCGTAGGAGCAGGGGTATTGGAAGGCTACACCTTC. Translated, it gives CASSVGAGVLEGYTF.

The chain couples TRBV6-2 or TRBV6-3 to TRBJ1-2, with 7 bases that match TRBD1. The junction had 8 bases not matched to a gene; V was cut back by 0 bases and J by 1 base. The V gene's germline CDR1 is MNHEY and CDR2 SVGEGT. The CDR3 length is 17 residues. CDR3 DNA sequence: TGTGCCAGCAGTTACTCGCGCCGTGGGGACAGTAACTATGGCTACACCTTC. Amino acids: CASSYSRRGDSNYGYTF.

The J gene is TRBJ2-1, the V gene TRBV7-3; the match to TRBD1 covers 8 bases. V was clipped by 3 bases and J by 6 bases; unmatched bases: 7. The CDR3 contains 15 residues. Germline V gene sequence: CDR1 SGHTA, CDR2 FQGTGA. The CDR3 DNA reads TGTGCCAGCAGCTTGACCGGGACAGGAATCAATGAGCAGTTCTTC. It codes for CASSLTGTGINEQFF.

CDR3 sequence (DNA): TGTGCCAGCAGTTACACCGACAGCTTCTATGGCTACACCTTC. Its protein is CASSYTDSFYGYTF. The chain carries TRBV6-5 and TRBJ1-2; D is possibly TRBD1 (5 bases). Germline CDR1 MNHEY, CDR2 SVGAGI. V gave up 2 bases and J gave up 4 bases, with 11 bases separating them. The CDR3 is 14 amino acids.

CDR3 sequence: CASSYSRTGGNEQFF. The CDR3 DNA follows: TGTGCCAGCAGTTACTCAAGGACAGGGGGCAATGAGCAGTTCTTC. This chain uses TRBV6-2 or TRBV6-3 with TRBJ2-1; 10 bases align to TRBD1. V trimming: 0 bases; J trimming: 6 bases; junction bases outside the gene matches: 2. Germline assignment: CDR1 MNHEY and CDR2 SVGEGT. The CDR3 runs 15 residues.

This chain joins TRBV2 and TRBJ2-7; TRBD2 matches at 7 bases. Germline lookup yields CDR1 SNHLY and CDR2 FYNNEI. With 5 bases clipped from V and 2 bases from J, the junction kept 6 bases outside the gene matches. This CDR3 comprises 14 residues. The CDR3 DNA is TGTGCCAGCAGTACCGGGGGGTTAGCCTACGAGCAGTACTTC. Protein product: CASSTGGLAYEQYF.

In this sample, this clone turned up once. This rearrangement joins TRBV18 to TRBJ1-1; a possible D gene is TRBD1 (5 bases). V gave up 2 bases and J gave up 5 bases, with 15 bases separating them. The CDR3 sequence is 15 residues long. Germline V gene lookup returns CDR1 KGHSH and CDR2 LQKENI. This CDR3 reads CASSPGLGGGTEAFF. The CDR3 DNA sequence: TGTGCCAGCTCACCAGGGCTGGGGGGAGGAACTGAAGCTTTCTTT.

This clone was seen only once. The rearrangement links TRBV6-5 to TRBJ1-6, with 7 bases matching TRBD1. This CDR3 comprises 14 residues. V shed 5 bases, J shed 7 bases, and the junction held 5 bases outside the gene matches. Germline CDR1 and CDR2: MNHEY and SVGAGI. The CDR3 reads CASSPGTVNSPLHF. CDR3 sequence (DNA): TGTGCCAGCAGTCCTGGGACAGTAAATTCACCCCTCCACTTT.

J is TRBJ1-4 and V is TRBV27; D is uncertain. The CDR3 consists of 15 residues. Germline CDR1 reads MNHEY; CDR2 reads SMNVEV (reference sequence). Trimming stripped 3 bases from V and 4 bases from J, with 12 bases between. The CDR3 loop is CASSFAGSSNEKLFF. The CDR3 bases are TGTGCCAGCAGTTTTGCGGGGAGTAGTAATGAAAAACTGTTTTTT.

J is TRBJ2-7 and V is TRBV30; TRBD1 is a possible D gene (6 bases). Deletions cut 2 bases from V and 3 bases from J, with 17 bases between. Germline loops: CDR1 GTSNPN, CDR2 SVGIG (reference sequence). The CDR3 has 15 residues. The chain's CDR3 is CAWSSGQFRNYEQYF. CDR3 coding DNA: TGTGCCTGGAGTTCTGGACAGTTTCGGAACTACGAGCAGTACTTC.

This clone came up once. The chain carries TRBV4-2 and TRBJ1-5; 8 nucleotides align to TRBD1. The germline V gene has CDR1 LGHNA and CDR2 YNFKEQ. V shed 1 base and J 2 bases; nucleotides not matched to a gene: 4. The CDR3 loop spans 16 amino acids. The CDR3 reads CASSQGEGQGNQPQHF. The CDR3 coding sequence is TGTGCCAGCAGCCAAGGAGAGGGACAGGGCAATCAGCCCCAGCATTTT.

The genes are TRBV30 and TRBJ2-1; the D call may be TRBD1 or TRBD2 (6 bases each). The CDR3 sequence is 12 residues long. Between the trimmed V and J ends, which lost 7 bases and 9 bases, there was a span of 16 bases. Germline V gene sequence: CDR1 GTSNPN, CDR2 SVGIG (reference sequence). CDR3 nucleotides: TGTGCCTCGGAGGGGGGTTGGCGTGAGCAGTTCTTC. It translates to CASEGGWREQFF.

The CDR3 loop is CASSLFPKTGKNTGELFF. Written as DNA, the CDR3 is TGTGCCAGCAGCTTATTCCCCAAGACAGGAAAGAACACCGGGGAGCTGTTTTTT. The chain uses TRBV7-3 and TRBJ2-2, with D maybe TRBD1 (6 bases). The CDR3 loop spans 18 amino acids. Between the trimmed V and J ends, which lost 2 bases and 1 base, there was a span of 17 bases. In germline, CDR1 is SGHTA, CDR2 FQGTGA.

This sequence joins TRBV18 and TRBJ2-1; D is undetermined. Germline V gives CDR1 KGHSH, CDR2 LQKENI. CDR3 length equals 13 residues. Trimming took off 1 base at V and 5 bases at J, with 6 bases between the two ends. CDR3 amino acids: CASSPLGNNEQFF. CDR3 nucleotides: TGTGCCAGCTCACCACTTGGTAACAATGAGCAGTTCTTC.

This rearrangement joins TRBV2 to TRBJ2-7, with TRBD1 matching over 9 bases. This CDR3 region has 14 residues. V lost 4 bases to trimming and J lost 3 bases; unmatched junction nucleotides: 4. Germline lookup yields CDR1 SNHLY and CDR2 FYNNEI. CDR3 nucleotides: TGTGCCAGCAGTGCGGGACAGGGAAACTACGAGCAGTACTTC. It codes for CASSAGQGNYEQYF.

The DNA of the CDR3 is TGTGCCACCAGAGGAGACGAAGGACAGGCGAATAATTCACCCCTCCACTTT. Its protein is CATRGDEGQANNSPLHF. The genes are TRBV24-1 and TRBJ1-6; 7 bases are shared with TRBD1. Trimming at V came to 7 bases and at J to 5 bases, leaving 13 bases not matched to a gene. The CDR3 spans 17 residues. The germline V gene encodes CDR1 KGHDR and CDR2 SFDVKD.

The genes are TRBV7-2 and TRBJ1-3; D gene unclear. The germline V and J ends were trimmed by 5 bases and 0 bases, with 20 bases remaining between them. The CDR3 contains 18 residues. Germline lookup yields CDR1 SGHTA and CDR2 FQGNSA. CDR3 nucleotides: TGTGCCAGCAGCGAAAATGGGTACAAACTTCTCTCTGGAAACACCATATATTTT. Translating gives CASSENGYKLLSGNTIYF.

The chain's CDR3 is CASTGGVYYGYTF. The CDR3 bases are TGTGCCAGCACGGGGGGCGTTTACTATGGCTACACCTTC. The genes are TRBV6-5 and TRBJ1-2; tentative D call: TRBD1 (6 bases). Trimming took off 7 bases at V and 3 bases at J, with 12 bases between the two ends. The CDR3 is 13 amino acids. Germline V gene sequence: CDR1 MNHEY, CDR2 SVGAGI.

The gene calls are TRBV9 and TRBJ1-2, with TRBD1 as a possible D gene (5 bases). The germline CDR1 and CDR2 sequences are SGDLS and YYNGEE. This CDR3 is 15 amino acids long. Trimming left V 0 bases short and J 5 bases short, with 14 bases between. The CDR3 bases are TGTGCCAGCAGCGTAGAGGGCAGGGCGGGGTATGGCTACACCTTC. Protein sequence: CASSVEGRAGYGYTF.

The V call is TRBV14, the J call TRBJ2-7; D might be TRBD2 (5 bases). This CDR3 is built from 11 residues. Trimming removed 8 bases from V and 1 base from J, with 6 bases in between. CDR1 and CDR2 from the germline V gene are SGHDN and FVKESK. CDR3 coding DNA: TGTGCCAGCCGGGGTTCCTACGAGCAGTACTTC. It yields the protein CASRGSYEQYF.

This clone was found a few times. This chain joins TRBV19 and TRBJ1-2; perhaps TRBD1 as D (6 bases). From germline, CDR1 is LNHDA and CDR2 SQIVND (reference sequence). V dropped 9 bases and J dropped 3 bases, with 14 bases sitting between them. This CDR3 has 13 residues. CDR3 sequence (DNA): TGTGCCAGCTCGTCGACAGGCGACTATGGCTACACCTTC. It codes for CASSSTGDYGYTF.

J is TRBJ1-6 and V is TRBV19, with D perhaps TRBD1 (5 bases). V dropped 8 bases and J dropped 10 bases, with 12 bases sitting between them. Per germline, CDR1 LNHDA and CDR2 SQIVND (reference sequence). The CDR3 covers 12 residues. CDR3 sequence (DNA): TGTGCCAGTTGTCAGGGTCGGTCACCCCTCCACTTT. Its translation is CASCQGRSPLHF.

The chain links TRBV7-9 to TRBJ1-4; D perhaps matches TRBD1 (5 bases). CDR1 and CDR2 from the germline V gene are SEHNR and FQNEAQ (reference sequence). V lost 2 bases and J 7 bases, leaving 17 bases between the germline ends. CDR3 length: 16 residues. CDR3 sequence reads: CASSLSVTVTGEKLFF. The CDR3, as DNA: TGTGCCAGCAGCTTATCCGTGACAGTGACTGGTGAAAAACTGTTTTTT. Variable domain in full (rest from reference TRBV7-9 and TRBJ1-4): DTGVSQNPRHKITKRGQNVTFRCDPISEHNRLYWYRQTLGQGPEFLTYFQNEAQLEKSRLLSDRFSAERPKGSFSTLEIQRTEQGDSAMYLCASSLSVTVTGEKLFFGSGTQLSVL.

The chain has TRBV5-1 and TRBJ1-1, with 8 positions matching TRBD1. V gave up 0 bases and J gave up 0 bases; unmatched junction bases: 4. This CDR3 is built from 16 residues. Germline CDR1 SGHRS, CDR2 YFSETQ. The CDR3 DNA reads TGCGCCAGCAGCTTGGTGGACAGGGATATGAACACTGAAGCTTTCTTT. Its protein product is CASSLVDRDMNTEAFF.

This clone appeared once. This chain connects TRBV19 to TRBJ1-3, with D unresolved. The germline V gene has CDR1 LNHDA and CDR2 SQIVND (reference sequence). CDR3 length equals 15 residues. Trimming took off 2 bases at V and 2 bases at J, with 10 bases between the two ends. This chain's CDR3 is CASSIFAEAGNTIYF. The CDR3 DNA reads TGTGCCAGTAGTATATTCGCGGAGGCTGGAAACACCATATATTTT. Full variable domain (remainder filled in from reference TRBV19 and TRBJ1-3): DGGITQSPKYLFRKEGQNVTLSCEQNLNHDAMYWYRQDPGQGLRLIYYSQIVNDFQKGDIAEGYSVSREKKESFPLTVTSAQKNPTAFYLCASSIFAEAGNTIYFGEGSWLTVV.

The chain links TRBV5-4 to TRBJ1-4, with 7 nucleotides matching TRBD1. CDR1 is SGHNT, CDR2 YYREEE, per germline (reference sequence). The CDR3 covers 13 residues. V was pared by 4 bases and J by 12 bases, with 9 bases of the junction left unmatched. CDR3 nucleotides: TGTGCCAGCAGCCCACCAGGGGGGGGAGAACTGTTTTTT. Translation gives CASSPPGGGELFF.

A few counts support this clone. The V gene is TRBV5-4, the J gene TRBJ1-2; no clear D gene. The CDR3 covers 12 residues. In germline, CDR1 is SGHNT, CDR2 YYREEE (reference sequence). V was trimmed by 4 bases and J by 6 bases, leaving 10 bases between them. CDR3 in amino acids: CASSLIMNGYTF. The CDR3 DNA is TGTGCCAGCAGCCTCATCATGAATGGCTACACCTTC.

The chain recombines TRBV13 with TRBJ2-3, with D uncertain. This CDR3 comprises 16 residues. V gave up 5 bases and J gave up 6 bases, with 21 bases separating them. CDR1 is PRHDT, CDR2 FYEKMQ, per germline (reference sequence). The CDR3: CASSHRTRRVTDTQYF. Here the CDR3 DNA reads TGTGCCAGCAGCCACAGAACCAGGAGAGTAACGGATACGCAGTATTTT.

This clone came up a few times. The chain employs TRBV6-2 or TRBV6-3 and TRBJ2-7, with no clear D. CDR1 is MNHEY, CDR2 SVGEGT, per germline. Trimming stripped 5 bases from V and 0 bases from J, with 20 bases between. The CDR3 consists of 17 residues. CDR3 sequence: CASSNTRSFRLSYEQYF. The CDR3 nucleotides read TGTGCCAGCAGTAATACCCGCTCCTTCCGTCTCTCCTACGAGCAGTACTTC.

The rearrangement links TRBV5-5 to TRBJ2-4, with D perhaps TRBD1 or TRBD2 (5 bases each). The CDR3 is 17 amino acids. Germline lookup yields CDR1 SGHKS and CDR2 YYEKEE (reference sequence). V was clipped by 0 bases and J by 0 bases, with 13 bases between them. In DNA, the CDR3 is TGTGCCAGCAGCTTGGTTTCGGGGCTCCTAGCCAAAAACATTCAGTACTTC. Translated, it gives CASSLVSGLLAKNIQYF.